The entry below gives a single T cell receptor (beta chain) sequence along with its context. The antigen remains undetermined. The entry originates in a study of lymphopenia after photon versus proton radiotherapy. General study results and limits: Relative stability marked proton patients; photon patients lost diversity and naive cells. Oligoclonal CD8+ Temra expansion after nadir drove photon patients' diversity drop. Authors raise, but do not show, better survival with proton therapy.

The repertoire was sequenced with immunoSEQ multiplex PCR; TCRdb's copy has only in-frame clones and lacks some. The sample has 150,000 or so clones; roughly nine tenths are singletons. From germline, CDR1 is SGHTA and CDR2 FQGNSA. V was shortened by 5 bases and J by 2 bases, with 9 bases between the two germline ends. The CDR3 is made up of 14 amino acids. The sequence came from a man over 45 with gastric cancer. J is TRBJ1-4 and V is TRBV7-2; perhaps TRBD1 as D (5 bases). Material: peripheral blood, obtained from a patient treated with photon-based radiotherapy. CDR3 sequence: CASSRDSTNEKLFF. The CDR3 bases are TGTGCCAGCAGCCGAGACAGTACTAATGAAAAACTGTTTTTT.